This TCR beta chain emerged from a study of T cells expressing NK-cell markers. The CDR3 has 17 residues. Germline values: CDR1 SEHNR, CDR2 FQNEAQ (reference sequence). TCRdb reworked the 5' RACE reads into one entry per CDR3 protein, no DNA. Its table records about 390,000 distinct CDR3 sequences. The TCR comes from a woman aged 45-65 years in good health. The specimen was blood T cells: a sorted CD56 or NKG2C T cell subset, CD4+ or CD8+ T cells, or bulk PBMC T cells (not recorded which). The rearrangement links TRBV7-9 to TRBJ2-6; TCRdb's D call of TRBD1 is untestable without DNA. CDR3 residues: CASSRRDRVSGANVLTF.